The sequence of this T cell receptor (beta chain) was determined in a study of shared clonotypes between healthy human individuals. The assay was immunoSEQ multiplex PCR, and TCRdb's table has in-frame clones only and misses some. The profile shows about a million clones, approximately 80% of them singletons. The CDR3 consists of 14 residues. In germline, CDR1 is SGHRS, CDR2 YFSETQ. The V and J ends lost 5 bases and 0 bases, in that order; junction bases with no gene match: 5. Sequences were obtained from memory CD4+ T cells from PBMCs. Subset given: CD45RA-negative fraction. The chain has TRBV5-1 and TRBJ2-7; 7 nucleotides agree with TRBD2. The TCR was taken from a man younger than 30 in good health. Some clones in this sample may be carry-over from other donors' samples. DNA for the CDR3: TGCGCCAGCAGGCGGGAGAGCTACTCCTACGAGCAGTACTTC. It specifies CASRRESYSYEQYF.